The 20 T cell receptor beta chains given below trace back to one sample, sequenced in a study of beta chain features in type 1 diabetes. Study-level results: Shorter TCRB CDR3s, moderately but significantly so, marked every one of the four CD4+ subsets in Type 1 diabetes patients.

The antigens for these receptors are not known. cDNA synthesis used the whole RNA isolate, giving expressed TCRB sequences. Repertoires were generated with immunoSEQ multiplex PCR, while TCRdb's copy carries only in-frame clones and drops some. Among about 99,000 clones listed, approximately 30% were seen once. The source material was central memory CD4+ T cells from blood. These receptors were obtained from a woman younger than 35 with type 1 diabetes.

Details on this clone: Additional DNA sequences in this sample encode the identical CDR3. The chain combines TRBV5-1 with TRBJ1-1; TRBD1 might be the D (5 bases). The V and J ends lost 4 bases and 1 base respectively, with 11 bases between them. This CDR3 has 14 residues. CDR1 and CDR2 (germline): SGHRS, YFSETQ. The CDR3 is CASSGQGGNTEAFF. Here the CDR3 DNA reads TGCGCCAGCAGCGGTCAGGGTGGGAACACTGAAGCTTTCTTT.

The chain joins TRBV25-1 to TRBJ2-1; TRBD1 matches at 11 bases. The CDR3 runs to 15 residues. J gave up 10 bases and V 2 bases, and 7 bases lay outside the gene matches. Germline V gene data show CDR1 as MGHDK and CDR2 as SYGVNS. CDR3 amino acids: CASSEGTGGRREQFF. The CDR3 bases are TGTGCCAGCAGTGAAGGGACAGGGGGTCGACGCGAGCAGTTCTTC.

The chain couples TRBV27 to TRBJ1-1; a weak D match, TRBD1 (5 bases). V was clipped by 4 bases and J by 1 base, with 25 bases between them. CDR3 length: 19 residues. CDR1 MNHEY and CDR2 SMNVEV come from the germline V gene (reference sequence). CDR3 nucleotide sequence: TGTGCCAGCAGTTCCAACCCCCCGGGACGGGCGGGGCCGAACACTGAAGCTTTCTTT. The encoded protein is CASSSNPPGRAGPNTEAFF.

The table lists this clone with many counts. This same CDR3 is encoded by further DNA sequences in the sample. This chain links TRBV29-1 with TRBJ1-1; D remains unclear. Germline values: CDR1 SQVTM, CDR2 ANQGSEA. The CDR3 has 13 amino acids. Between the trimmed V and J ends, which lost 1 base and 1 base, there was a span of 7 bases. Here the CDR3 reads CSVEVTENTEAFF. As DNA, the CDR3 is TGCAGCGTTGAAGTTACAGAGAACACTGAAGCTTTCTTT. Based on the CDR3 plus reference TRBV29-1 and TRBJ1-1, the full variable domain is SAVISQKPSRDICQRGTSLTIQCQVDSQVTMMFWYRQQPGQSLTLIATANQGSEATYESGFVIDKFPISRPNLTFSTLTVSNMSPEDSSIYLCSVEVTENTEAFFGQGTRLTVV.

The chain couples TRBV6-5 to TRBJ2-4; 10 bases map to TRBD1. In germline, CDR1 is MNHEY, CDR2 SVGAGI. The trim removed 4 bases at V and 8 bases at J, leaving 5 bases unmatched. The CDR3 loop spans 14 amino acids. Here the CDR3 DNA reads TGTGCCAGCAGTTCGACAGGGGGCAGGGACATTCAGTACTTC. Translated, it gives CASSSTGGRDIQYF.

The chain carries TRBV7-9 and TRBJ2-7; 7 bases align to TRBD2. Per germline, CDR1 SEHNR and CDR2 FQNEAQ (reference sequence). This CDR3 spans 15 amino acids. V dropped 1 base and J dropped 6; count of bases not matched to a gene: 9. CDR3: CASSLGGGTAREQYF. The CDR3 DNA sequence: TGTGCCAGCAGCTTAGGCGGGGGAACGGCTCGCGAGCAGTACTTC.

The sample holds a few counts of this clone. The chain combines TRBV18 with TRBJ1-1; TRBD1 matches at 7 bases. The CDR3 spans 15 residues. Losses at the gene ends were 6 bases for V and 6 bases for J; bases not matched to a gene: 13. Germline V gene data show CDR1 as KGHSH and CDR2 as LQKENI. CDR3 amino acids: CASSLGQVGRAEAFF. DNA of the CDR3: TGTGCCAGCTCCCTCGGACAGGTCGGTAGGGCTGAAGCTTTCTTT. The whole variable domain, filled in from reference TRBV18 and TRBJ1-1, reads NAGVMQNPRHLVRRRGQEARLRCSPMKGHSHVYWYRQLPEEGLKFMVYLQKENIIDESGMPKERFSAEFPKEGPSILRIQQVVRGDSAAYFCASSLGQVGRAEAFFGQGTRLTVV.

This chain links TRBV7-3 with TRBJ2-5, with a tentative D call TRBD2 (6 bases). With the DNA end fitting TRBJ2-7 better, the J assignment may be wrong. The V gene's germline CDR1 is SGHTA and CDR2 FQGTGA. This CDR3 region has 13 residues. This chain's CDR3 is CASSLQGGYEQYF. The CDR3 bases are TGTGCCAGCAGCTTACAGGGAGGATACGAGCAGTACTTC.

This clone was seen a few times. The rearrangement joins TRBV4-2 to TRBJ2-1, with D perhaps TRBD2 (5 bases). Germline assignment: CDR1 LGHNA and CDR2 YNFKEQ. Trimming took off 1 base at V and 9 bases at J, with 10 bases between the two ends. The CDR3 has 13 residues. DNA of the CDR3: TGTGCCAGCAGCCAAGGCCCGGGGAGTGAGCAGTTCTTC. Encoded protein: CASSQGPGSEQFF.

This clone was seen a handful of times. The CDR3 nucleotides read TGCAGCGTTGAAGAGAAACCAACCAGACTAGCGGAACACACAGATACGCAGTATTTT. Translated: CSVEEKPTRLAEHTDTQYF. The rearrangement joins TRBV29-1 to TRBJ2-3, with 9 bases aligning to TRBD2. Looked up from germline, CDR1 is SQVTM and CDR2 is ANQGSEA. Trimming cost V 0 bases and J 2 bases; bases outside gene matches: 15. CDR3 length: 19 amino acids.

This clone was found once. This chain links TRBV4-3 with TRBJ1-3; perhaps TRBD1 as D (5 bases). The germline CDR1 and CDR2 sequences are LGHNA and YSLEER. CDR3 length: 14 amino acids. The V gene lost 4 bases and the J gene lost 4 bases, with 11 bases spanning the gap. Here the CDR3 DNA reads TGCGCCAGCAGCCCCTTTAGGGGAGGAAACACCATATATTTT. Protein sequence: CASSPFRGGNTIYF.

The DNA of the CDR3 is TGTGCCAGCAGCTCGACGGGGGGACTAGCGGGAGTAGGTGGCAAAAACATTCAGTACTTC. It yields the protein CASSSTGGLAGVGGKNIQYF. The gene calls are TRBV4-2 and TRBJ2-4; 14 positions match TRBD2. The germline gives CDR1 LGHNA, CDR2 YNFKEQ. With V trimmed by 5 bases and J by 3 bases, 15 bases remained unmatched. This CDR3 spans 20 amino acids.

This chain links TRBV6-1 with TRBJ1-2, with 11 bases lining up with TRBD1. With 4 bases clipped from V and 5 bases from J, the junction kept 6 bases outside the gene matches. The CDR3 is made up of 15 amino acids. Germline V CDR1 and CDR2: MNHNS, SASEGT. The DNA of the CDR3 is TGTGCCAGCAGTGGTGGACAGGGGGCTTGGTATGGCTACACCTTC. It specifies CASSGGQGAWYGYTF.

The V and J genes are TRBV18 and TRBJ2-2; 9 bases are shared with TRBD1. Germline CDR1 is KGHSH and CDR2 is LQKENI. This CDR3 region has 14 residues. J was trimmed by 5 bases and V by 3 bases; bases with no gene match: 1. In DNA, the CDR3 is TGTGCCAGCTCACCGGGACAGGGAACCGGGGAGCTGTTTTTT. It yields the protein CASSPGQGTGELFF.

This clone was detected a few times. The chain couples TRBV5-1 to TRBJ2-2, with a possible D match to TRBD1 (5 bases). Trimming stripped 2 bases from V and 5 bases from J, with 16 bases between. CDR1 and CDR2 from the germline V gene are SGHRS and YFSETQ. The CDR3 is 16 residues long. The CDR3 reads CASSLGAEVVTGELFF. In DNA, the CDR3 is TGCGCCAGCAGCTTAGGGGCAGAGGTTGTGACCGGGGAGCTGTTTTTT.

The CDR3 nucleotides are TGTGCCAGCAGCGTAGACGCGGTGTCTAAGCAGTACGTC. Protein sequence: CASSVDAVSKQYV. The chain employs TRBV9 and TRBJ2-7; D gene uncertain. This CDR3 spans 13 amino acids. The V and J ends lost 0 bases and 8 bases respectively, with 12 bases between them. CDR1 and CDR2 (germline): SGDLS, YYNGEE.

V and J are TRBV5-1 and TRBJ2-1; 10 positions agree with TRBD2. V lost 1 base and J lost 3; bases outside the gene matches: 1. Germline V gene lookup returns CDR1 SGHRS and CDR2 YFSETQ. The CDR3 is 15 residues long. Written as DNA, the CDR3 is TGCGCCAGCAGCTTGTTAGCGGGAGGCTACAATGAGCAGTTCTTC. Its translation is CASSLLAGGYNEQFF.

This clone has more than one count but fewer than ten. The chain carries TRBV6-1 and TRBJ2-3; unclear D gene. Germline V gives CDR1 MNHNS, CDR2 SASEGT. The CDR3 has 13 residues. V was trimmed by 6 bases and J by 3 bases, leaving 10 bases between them. The CDR3 reads CASREEVTDTQYF. For the CDR3, the DNA is TGTGCCAGCAGAGAGGAAGTGACAGATACGCAGTATTTT.

The gene calls are TRBV29-1 and TRBJ2-5; TRBD1 agrees at 12 bases. Germline lookup yields CDR1 SQVTM and CDR2 ANQGSEA. This CDR3 spans 14 amino acids. The V and J ends lost 2 bases and 11 bases, in that order; junction bases with no gene match: 9. The CDR3, as DNA: TGCAGCGTTGAACCAGGGACAGGGGGCGAAGAGCAGTACTTC. Its translation: CSVEPGTGGEEQYF.

This clone came up once. The J gene is TRBJ2-4, the V gene TRBV6-1; 7 nucleotides line up with TRBD1. The J segment lost 0 bases and the V segment lost 5 bases, leaving 4 bases of the junction unmatched. From germline, CDR1 is MNHNS and CDR2 SASEGT. The CDR3 is 15 residues long. The DNA for the CDR3 is TGTGCCAGCAGTAAGGGGGCCTCAGCCAAAAACATTCAGTACTTC. It translates to CASSKGASAKNIQYF.